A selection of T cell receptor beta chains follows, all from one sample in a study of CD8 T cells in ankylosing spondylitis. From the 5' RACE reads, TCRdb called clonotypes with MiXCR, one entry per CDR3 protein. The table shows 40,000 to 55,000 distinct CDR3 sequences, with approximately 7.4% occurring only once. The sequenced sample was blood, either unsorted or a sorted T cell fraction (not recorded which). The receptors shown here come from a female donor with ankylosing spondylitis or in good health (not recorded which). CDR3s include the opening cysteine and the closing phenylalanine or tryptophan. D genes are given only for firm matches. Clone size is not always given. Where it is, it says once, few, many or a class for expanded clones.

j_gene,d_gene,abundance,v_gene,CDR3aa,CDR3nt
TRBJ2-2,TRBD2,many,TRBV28,CASSLFSGTKAGELFF,TGTGCCAGCAGTTTATTCTCGGGGACTAAGGCCGGGGAGCTGTTTTTT
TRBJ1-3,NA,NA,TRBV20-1,CSARMEAFPAYF,TGCAGTGCTCGAATGGAGGCTTTCCCGGCATATTTT
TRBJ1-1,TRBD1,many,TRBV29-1,CSVETGEATEAFF,TGCAGCGTTGAGACAGGGGAGGCCACTGAAGCTTTCTTT
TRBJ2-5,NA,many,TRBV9,CASSEGLIQETQYF,TGTGCCAGCAGCGAGGGACTTATCCAAGAGACCCAGTACTTC
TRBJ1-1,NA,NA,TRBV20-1,CSASQGLGGHTEAFF,TGCAGTGCTAGCCAAGGGTTGGGGGGTCACACTGAAGCTTTCTTT
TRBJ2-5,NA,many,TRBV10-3,CAISESGGRQETQYF,TGTGCCATCAGTGAGTCAGGGGGACGACAAGAGACCCAGTACTTC
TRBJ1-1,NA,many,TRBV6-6,CASTDGGKYTEAFF,TGTGCCAGCACCGACGGGGGGAAATACACTGAAGCTTTCTTT
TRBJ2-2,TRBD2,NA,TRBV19,CASSIRTSGGFGELFF,TGTGCCAGTAGTATAAGGACTAGCGGGGGGTTCGGGGAGCTGTTTTTT
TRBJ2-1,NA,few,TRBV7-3,CASSPTKERGGEQFF,TGTGCCAGCAGCCCCACGAAAGAGAGGGGAGGTGAGCAGTTCTTC
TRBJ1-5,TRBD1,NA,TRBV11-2,CASSSDGTGAFSNQPQHF,TGTGCCAGCAGCTCTGACGGGACAGGGGCTTTTAGCAATCAGCCCCAGCATTTT
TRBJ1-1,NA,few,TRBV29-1,CSVDRGTTEAFF,TGCAGCGTTGACCGGGGAACCACTGAAGCTTTCTTT
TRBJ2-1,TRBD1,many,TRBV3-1,CASSQVDPPTGAYNEQFF,TGTGCCAGCAGCCAAGTTGACCCCCCGACAGGGGCCTACAATGAGCAGTTCTTC
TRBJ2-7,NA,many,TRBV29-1,CSVSGRSYEQYF,TGCAGCGTTTCTGGGCGCTCCTACGAGCAGTACTTC
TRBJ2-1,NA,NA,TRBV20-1,CSVKTRGNEQFF,TGCAGTGTAAAGACTCGAGGGAATGAGCAGTTCTTC
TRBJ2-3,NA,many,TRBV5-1,CASTLGQRVGTDTQYF,TGCGCCTCCACCCTGGGTCAACGTGTGGGCACAGATACGCAGTATTTT
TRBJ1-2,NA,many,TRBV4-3,CASSQEYFLGRQSYGYTF,TGCGCCAGCAGCCAAGAGTACTTCCTTGGGCGGCAGAGCTATGGCTACACCTTC
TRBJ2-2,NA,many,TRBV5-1,CASSIDITGELFF,TGCGCCAGCAGCATAGACATCACCGGGGAGCTGTTTTTT
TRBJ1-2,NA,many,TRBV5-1,CASSLEKGGPYGYTF,TGCGCCAGCAGCTTGGAGAAGGGGGGCCCCTATGGCTACACCTTC
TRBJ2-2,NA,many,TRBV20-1,CSAPRGDTGELFF,TGCAGTGCGCCTCGTGGAGATACCGGGGAGCTGTTTTTT
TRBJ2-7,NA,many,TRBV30,CAWSAMQSEQYF,TGTGCCTGGAGTGCTATGCAGAGCGAGCAGTACTTC
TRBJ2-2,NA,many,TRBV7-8,CASSLGTPDWELFF,TGTGCCAGCAGCTTAGGGACTCCCGACTGGGAGCTGTTTTTT
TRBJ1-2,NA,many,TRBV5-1,CASSLEGEAYGYTF,TGCGCCAGCAGCTTGGAAGGGGAAGCGTATGGCTACACCTTC
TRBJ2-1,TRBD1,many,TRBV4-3,CASSQASGTGVREQFF,TGCGCCAGCAGCCAAGCTTCCGGGACAGGGGTTCGTGAGCAGTTCTTC
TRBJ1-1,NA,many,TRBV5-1,CASSLETLAYTEAFF,TGCGCCAGCAGCCTAGAGACACTTGCGTACACTGAAGCTTTCTTT
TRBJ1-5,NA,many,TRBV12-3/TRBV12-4,CASSPWDGQPQHF,TGTGCCAGCAGTCCCTGGGACGGTCAGCCCCAGCATTTT
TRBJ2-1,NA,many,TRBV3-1,CASSQEGLGSNEQFF,TGTGCCAGCAGCCAAGAGGGGCTAGGGAGCAATGAGCAGTTCTTC
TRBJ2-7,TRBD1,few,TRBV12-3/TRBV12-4,CASRKGQGAYEQYF,TGTGCCAGCAGGAAGGGACAGGGGGCCTACGAGCAGTACTTC
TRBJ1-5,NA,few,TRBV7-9,CASSLETDNQPQHF,TGTGCCAGCAGCTTAGAGACAGATAATCAGCCCCAGCATTTT
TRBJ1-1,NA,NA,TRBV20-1,CSAKEGGGGAAAFF,TGCAGTGCTAAGGAGGGGGGCGGTGGCGCTGCAGCTTTCTTT
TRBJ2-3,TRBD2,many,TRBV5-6,CASSSRLATDTQYF,TGTGCCAGCAGCTCCCGACTAGCTACAGATACGCAGTATTTT
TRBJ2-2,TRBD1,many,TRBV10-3,CAISAPGQGTGELFF,TGTGCCATCAGTGCCCCGGGACAGGGAACCGGGGAGCTGTTTTTT
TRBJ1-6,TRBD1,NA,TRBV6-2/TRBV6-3,CASSYAGQGSSYNSPLHF,TGTGCCAGCAGTTACGCGGGACAGGGGAGCTCCTATAATTCACCCCTCCACTTT
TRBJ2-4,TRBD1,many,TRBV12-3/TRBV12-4,CASSLMGQGANIQYF,TGTGCCAGCAGTTTGATGGGACAGGGTGCAAACATTCAGTACTTC
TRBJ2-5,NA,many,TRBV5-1,CASSLNTLEETQYF,TGCGCCAGCAGCTTGAACACCCTGGAGGAGACCCAGTACTTC
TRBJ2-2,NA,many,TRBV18,CASSRQEARNGELFF,TGTGCCAGCTCAAGACAGGAGGCCCGCAACGGGGAGCTGTTTTTT
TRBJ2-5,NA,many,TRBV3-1,CASTQLGETQYF,TGTGCCAGCACCCAACTTGGCGAGACCCAGTACTTC
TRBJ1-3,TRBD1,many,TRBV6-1,CASSEFRQGASSGNTIYF,TGTGCCAGCAGTGAATTCCGGCAGGGGGCTAGCTCTGGAAACACCATATATTTT
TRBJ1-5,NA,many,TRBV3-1,CASSHHGDNQPQHF,TGTGCCAGCAGCCATCACGGGGACAATCAGCCCCAGCATTTT
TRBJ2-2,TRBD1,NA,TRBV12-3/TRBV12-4,CASRWGQGDTGELFF,TGTGCCAGCAGGTGGGGACAGGGGGACACCGGGGAGCTGTTTTTT
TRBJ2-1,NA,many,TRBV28,CATLKLGASSYNEQFF,TGTGCCACCCTGAAACTGGGGGCTAGCTCCTACAATGAGCAGTTCTTC
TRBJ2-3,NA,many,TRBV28,CASSPPGTRAPDTQYF,TGTGCCAGCAGTCCGCCCGGGACCCGAGCCCCAGATACGCAGTATTTT
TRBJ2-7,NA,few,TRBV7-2,CASSSSNHEQYF,TGTGCCAGCAGTTCCTCGAACCACGAGCAGTACTTC
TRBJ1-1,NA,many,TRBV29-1,CSAAGGTDTEAFF,TGCAGCGCAGCCGGGGGCACAGATACTGAAGCTTTCTTT
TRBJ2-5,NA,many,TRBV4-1,CASSQATEEETQYF,TGCGCCAGCAGCCAAGCGACGGAAGAAGAGACCCAGTACTTC
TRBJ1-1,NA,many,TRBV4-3,CASSQDQGVEAFF,TGCGCCAGCAGCCAAGATCAAGGGGTTGAAGCTTTCTTT
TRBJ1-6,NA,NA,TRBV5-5,CASSLMTSASYNSPLHF,TGTGCCAGCAGCTTGATGACCTCTGCCTCCTATAATTCACCCCTCCACTTT
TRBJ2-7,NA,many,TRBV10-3,CAISAAEGGSYEQYF,TGTGCCATCAGCGCCGCAGAGGGGGGCTCCTACGAGCAGTACTTC
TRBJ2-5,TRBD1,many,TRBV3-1,CASSRGQVPAQYF,TGTGCCAGCAGCCGAGGACAGGTACCGGCCCAGTACTTC
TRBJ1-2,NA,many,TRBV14,CASSRSGTNYGYTF,TGTGCCAGCAGCCGATCCGGGACTAACTATGGCTACACCTTC
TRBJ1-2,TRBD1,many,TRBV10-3,CAISEATGPYGYTF,TGTGCCATCAGTGAGGCGACAGGGCCCTATGGCTACACCTTC